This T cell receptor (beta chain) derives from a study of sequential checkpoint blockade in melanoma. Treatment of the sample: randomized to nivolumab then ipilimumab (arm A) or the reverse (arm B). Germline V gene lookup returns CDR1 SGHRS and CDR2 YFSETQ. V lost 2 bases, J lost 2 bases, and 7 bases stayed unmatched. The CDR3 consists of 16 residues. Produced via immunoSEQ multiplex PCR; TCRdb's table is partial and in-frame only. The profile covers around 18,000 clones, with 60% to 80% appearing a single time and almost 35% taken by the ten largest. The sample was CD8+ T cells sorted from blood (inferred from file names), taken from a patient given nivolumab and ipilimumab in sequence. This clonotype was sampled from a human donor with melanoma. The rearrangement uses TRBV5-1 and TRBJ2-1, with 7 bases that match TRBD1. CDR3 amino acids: CASSFGRDSPYNEQFF. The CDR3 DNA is TGCGCCAGCAGCTTTGGACGGGACAGCCCCTACAATGAGCAGTTCTTC.